This entry is about one T cell receptor (beta chain). The sample is drawn from a study of CD8+ T cells in alopecia areata. Sequencing used cDNA as its template, made by extracting RNA and reverse transcribing it. The method was immunoSEQ multiplex PCR; TCRdb's version includes in-frame clones alone and lacks a portion of them. The sample shows 200,000 to 250,000 clones, more than 60% of them seen only once. Per the germline V gene, CDR1 is LGHNA and CDR2 is YSLEER. V lost 4 bases, J lost 6 bases, and 13 bases lay in between. CDR3 length equals 14 residues. The treatment denotes: oral pan-JAK inhibitor, 5-10 mg twice daily.

The receptor was isolated from a human donor with alopecia areata. The specimen was CD4+ T cells sorted from blood, collected around week 44, from a patient treated with tofacitinib. V usage is TRBV4-3 and J usage is TRBJ2-1; no firm D call. CDR3 DNA sequence: TGCGCCAGCAGCCCCCAACTACACGGCAATGAGCAGTTCTTC. As protein: CASSPQLHGNEQFF.